The present T cell receptor (beta chain) was sequenced within a study of shared clonotypes between healthy human individuals. Study background: Used for every donor were three CD4 naive, three CD4 memory, two CD8 naive and one CD8 memory plate.

Some clones are missing from TCRdb's copy, which holds only in-frame ones; the method was immunoSEQ multiplex PCR. Found here are about 2 million clones, about 95% of them singletons; the top ten hold roughly 1.2%. The naive CD8 population came from CD45RO-negative cells selected for CCR7, without terminally differentiated effector memory CD45RA+ cells. Germline CDR1 is SGHTA and CDR2 is FQGNSA. The V segment lost 3 bases and the J segment 4 bases; nucleotides outside the gene matches: 9. CDR3 size: 15 residues. Sequenced: naive CD8+ T cells sorted from blood. The rearrangement links TRBV7-2 to TRBJ2-7; the match to TRBD2 covers 7 bases. The TCR comes from a man aged 18 to 30 in good health. The CDR3 DNA sequence: TGTGCCAGCAGCTTTTTCGGGACTACAATTTACGAGCAGTACTTC. Protein: CASSFFGTTIYEQYF.